The next 13 T cell receptor beta chains were all read from a single sample in a study of tumor-infiltrating lymphocytes in localized non-small cell lung cancer. Assay: immunoSEQ multiplex PCR; the TCRdb copy retains only in-frame clones and omits some. The repertoire includes 23,000 or so clones, roughly two thirds of them detected once, and around 5% sits in the top ten. The specimen sequenced was lung tumor tissue. Every receptor here comes from a human donor with non-small cell lung cancer.

This rearrangement joins TRBV5-1 to TRBJ2-7; possibly TRBD1 for D (6 bases). Germline loops: CDR1 SGHRS, CDR2 YFSETQ. V lost 7 bases and J 7 bases, leaving 12 bases between the germline ends. This CDR3 spans 11 amino acids. CDR3 nucleotides: TGCGCCAGCCGCAGGGGAGTGGAGCAGTACTTC. Protein sequence: CASRRGVEQYF.

The V gene is TRBV7-9, the J gene TRBJ1-1, with D perhaps TRBD1 (5 bases). The V end lost 4 bases, the J end lost 3 bases, and 12 bases lay between the germline ends. CDR1 and CDR2 (germline): SEHNR, FQNEAQ (reference sequence). This CDR3 is 14 amino acids long. This CDR3 reads CASSSFGTYTEAFF. The CDR3 DNA sequence: TGTGCCAGCAGCTCGTTCGGGACCTACACTGAAGCTTTCTTT.

This clone was found a few times. The V and J genes are TRBV7-2 and TRBJ2-7; 8 nucleotides match TRBD1. Germline loops: CDR1 SGHTA, CDR2 FQGNSA. After removal of 6 bases from V and 2 bases from J, the junction contained 0 bases not matched to a gene. This CDR3 comprises 12 residues. In DNA, the CDR3 is TGTGCCAGCAGGGACAGGGCCTACGAGCAGTACTTC. Protein: CASRDRAYEQYF.

The chain has TRBV5-1 and TRBJ2-6; D may be TRBD2 (5 bases). V dropped 0 bases and J dropped 4 bases, with 14 bases sitting between them. The CDR3 loop spans 17 amino acids. Germline V gene lookup returns CDR1 SGHRS and CDR2 YFSETQ. Written as DNA, the CDR3 is TGCGCCAGCAGCTTGGATCGGGGTTCCCCCGGGGCCAACGTCCTGACTTTC. Protein product: CASSLDRGSPGANVLTF.

This clone ranks as medium-sized (0.01 to 0.1%). The V call is TRBV10-3, the J call TRBJ2-2; no definite D call. Germline-derived CDR1 and CDR2 are ENHRY and SYGVKD. The CDR3 length is 13 residues. Trimming took 2 bases from V and 7 from J, leaving 8 bases between them. CDR3 amino acids: CAISEVLGGELFF. For the CDR3, the DNA is TGTGCCATCAGTGAGGTGTTAGGCGGGGAGCTGTTTTTT.

This chain uses TRBV29-1 with TRBJ1-2; D unresolved. Looked up from germline, CDR1 is SQVTM and CDR2 is ANQGSEA. V was pared by 4 bases and J by 6 bases, with 15 bases between. The CDR3 runs 13 residues. The DNA of the CDR3 is TGCAGCGTTGGCACTACCATGGCTGATGGCTACACCTTC. Its translation: CSVGTTMADGYTF.

This clone was counted a few times. The V and J genes are TRBV4-1 and TRBJ2-2; D gene unclear. V was cut by 3 bases and J by 7 bases, with 6 bases left in between. Germline V gene data show CDR1 as MGHRA and CDR2 as YSYEKL. The CDR3 is 12 amino acids. The CDR3 sequence: CASSHLSGELFF. The CDR3 bases are TGCGCCAGCAGCCATTTAAGCGGGGAGCTGTTTTTT.

This clone occurred once. The rearrangement links TRBV5-1 to TRBJ2-5, with TRBD1 matching 10 bases. The CDR3 extends over 15 amino acids. After removal of 4 bases from V and 5 bases from J, the junction contained 8 bases not matched to a gene. Germline V gene lookup returns CDR1 SGHRS and CDR2 YFSETQ. The CDR3 region has the DNA TGCGCCAGCAGCAGGACAGGGGGGGAGGTGGAGACCCAGTACTTC. It translates to CASSRTGGEVETQYF.

This clone was observed a handful of times. V is TRBV5-1 and J is TRBJ2-4; D remains unclear. The CDR3 runs 14 residues. V was cut by 4 bases and J by 5 bases, with 13 bases left in between. Germline V gene data show CDR1 as SGHRS and CDR2 as YFSETQ. CDR3 coding DNA: TGCGCCAGCAGCCCAACATGGAATGAAAACATTCAGTACTTC. As protein: CASSPTWNENIQYF.

This clone was recorded a few times. The genes are TRBV5-4 and TRBJ2-3, with unresolved D. With 2 bases removed from V and 4 bases from J, the gap between germline ends came to 11 bases. The CDR3 runs 14 residues. Germline V lookup: CDR1 SGHNT, CDR2 YYREEE (reference sequence). In DNA form, the CDR3 reads TGTGCCAGCAGCTTTCGGTCCGGATCAGATACGCAGTATTTT. Translating it yields CASSFRSGSDTQYF.

This clone has a handful of counts. The chain has TRBV18 and TRBJ2-1, with 9 nucleotides matching TRBD1. CDR1 and CDR2 (germline): KGHSH, LQKENI. CDR3 length equals 15 residues. The V segment lost 6 bases and the J segment 1 base; nucleotides outside the gene matches: 4. The CDR3 loop reads CASSNGQGSYNEQFF. The CDR3 DNA reads TGTGCCAGCTCGAATGGACAGGGGTCCTACAATGAGCAGTTCTTC.

The chain couples TRBV10-1 to TRBJ2-7; weak D call: TRBD2 (6 bases). This CDR3 region has 14 residues. V lost 3 bases to trimming and J lost 0 bases, with 9 bases between them. Germline CDR1 is WNHNN and CDR2 is SYGVQD (reference sequence). The CDR3 coding sequence is TGCGCCAGCAGTGACGGGGGTAGCTCCTACGAGCAGTACTTC. Residues: CASSDGGSSYEQYF.

The rearrangement links TRBV2 to TRBJ1-3; unclear D gene. The germline V and J ends were trimmed by 4 bases and 0 bases, with 10 bases remaining between them. The CDR3 runs 15 residues. CDR1 and CDR2 (germline): SNHLY, FYNNEI. Here the CDR3 reads CASSAGRDSGNTIYF. The CDR3 nucleotides read TGTGCCAGCAGTGCAGGACGGGACTCTGGAAACACCATATATTTT.